The TCR beta chain described here comes from a study of long-term antiretroviral therapy in people with HIV (dated by TCRdb to between 2020 and 2023). Regarding the research as a whole: The earliest samples were collected roughly a decade before the 2015 WHO recommendation for immediate ART, at a time when ART was usually postponed until CD4 counts fell. This retrospective serial study examined whether starting ART and sustained HIV suppression were associated with changes in the composition and diversity of the TRB repertoire in peripheral blood. A total of 192 cryopreserved PBMC samples came from a few dozen adults with confirmed HIV infection and were collected serially over a mean of roughly six years (range 1-12). About 35% of the 30 participants with HIV were female. Test extractions of a monoclonal T-cell line alongside about 35 polyclonal samples showed no cross-contamination during QIAcube processing.

Participants were included only if at least one PBMC sample before ART initiation and at least two post-ART samples were available. All participants with HIV were treated in the United States of America. Cryopreserved samples of roughly 0.95-10 million PBMC were thawed and washed before DNA extraction. At the time of the earliest PBMC sample, participants with HIV were aged between about 23 and 54 years. PBMC samples from each participant spanned 1-4 timepoints before ART initiation and 2-8 timepoints after ART initiation, with a median of 7 samples. For every participant, serial HIV viral load, CD4+ T-cell count, ART history and demographic data were obtained. A Qiagen kit on a QIAcube was used to extract genomic DNA from unsorted PBMC, with samples processed in batches of 12. The immunoSEQ hsTCRB v3.0 assay was used at survey level resolution to sequence the TRB variable region. TRB sequencing targeted a depth of roughly 35,000-55,000 T-cell genomes per sample. An Illumina MiSeq with a v3 150-cycle kit was used to sequence the pooled TRB libraries. Regarding the original processing steps: Repertoire analysis ran in R within a reproducible Nextflow workflow covering QC, data transformation and analysis. Custom analyses were implemented in LymphoSeq2, an R package for AIRR-Seq data exploration. A few samples yielding fewer than 5000 total TRB sequences were excluded, leaving around 200 analyzed HIV repertoires. Among the 180 to 200 HIV repertoires that were kept, around 59 were collected before ART initiation and roughly 130 were collected after ART initiation. Each repertoire was downsampled to 5000 TRB nucleotide sequences, and summary statistics were averaged across 100 downsampling iterations. Only TRB sequences with CDR3 regions of at least seven amino acids were retained for analysis. Diversity was measured with a Shannon entropy-derived clonality score and the Gini coefficient. In repertoire networks, the top 5000 CDR3 amino acid sequences were linked whenever an edit distance of one separated two sequences. For TRB CDR3 amino acid sequences, antigen specificity groups and MHC restriction were predicted with GLIPH2. To flag known associations with CMV, EBV, HIV or tissue antigens, CDR3 amino acid sequences were compared against VDJdb and McPAS-TCR. Pre-ART, post-ART and control groups were compared with Wilcoxon signed-rank tests and Holm-Bonferroni correction. The table was pulled from immuneACCESS by TCRdb, which kept in-frame rearrangements only. Such tables lose some clones; where checked, under half of the loss comes from unresolved V genes, and the rest has no known cause. V and J calls plus clone size are reproduced from that table; the DNA served to infer D and trimming. The sample table holds 23,000 or so clones, of which more than 75% were seen once. 4.5% to 5% of the sample is in the top ten clones.

From cysteine to phenylalanine, the CDR3 is 14 amino acids long. Only CDR3 DNA remains: 42 bases, in frame from the first base. The germline V gene specifies SGDLS as CDR1 and YYNGEE as CDR2. A distance of 7 bases separates the germline ends of V and J, which lose 0 bases and 1 base respectively. With regard to this clone: Its antigen is currently not known. No qualities accompany the bases; no much larger clone lies one base away.

Results the study describes overall, beyond this receptor: Because PBMC availability was limited, only the TCR beta chain was sequenced, with no alpha chain pairing. Because pre-ART samples had limited cell numbers, unsorted PBMC were profiled rather than sorted CD4+ and CD8+ T cells. Inferences about post-ART repertoire changes are limited because no data were available on ART adherence, viral resistance or therapy changes. The repertoire was dominated across all time points by expanded TRB clones identified before ART initiation, although this dominance was seen to fluctuate and to decrease in many PLHIV after ART. Samples dated from 2004 to 2017, and the ART regimens used may be less effective than current ones. Narrower CDR3 length ranges were observed in HIV repertoires than in controls, and an antigen-experienced repertoire with only a slight naive shift after ART was suggested by the network structure. ART initiation was associated with a significant increase in TRB diversity, but diversity stayed significantly below transplant donor controls even after long-term ART.

The chain links TRBV9 with TRBJ2-5; the D gene cannot be resolved beyond TRBD1 or TRBD2, each matching 5 bases. This specimen was unsorted PBMCs, taken 0.5 years after starting antiretroviral therapy. This TCR derives from a middle-aged woman with HIV. The sequence in DNA is TGTGCCAGCAGCGTAGGGGGGACCCAAGAGACCCAGTACTTC. It specifies CASSVGGTQETQYF.